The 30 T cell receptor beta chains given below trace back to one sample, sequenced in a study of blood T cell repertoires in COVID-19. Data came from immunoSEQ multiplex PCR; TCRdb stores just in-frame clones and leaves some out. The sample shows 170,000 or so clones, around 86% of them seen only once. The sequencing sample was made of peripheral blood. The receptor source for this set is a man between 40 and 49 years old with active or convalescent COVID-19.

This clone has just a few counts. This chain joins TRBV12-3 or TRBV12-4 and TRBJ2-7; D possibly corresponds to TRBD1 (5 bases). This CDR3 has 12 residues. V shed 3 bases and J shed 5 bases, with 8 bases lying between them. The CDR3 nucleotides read TGTGCCAGCAGTTTTACCAGGGACGAGCAGTACTTC. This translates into CASSFTRDEQYF.

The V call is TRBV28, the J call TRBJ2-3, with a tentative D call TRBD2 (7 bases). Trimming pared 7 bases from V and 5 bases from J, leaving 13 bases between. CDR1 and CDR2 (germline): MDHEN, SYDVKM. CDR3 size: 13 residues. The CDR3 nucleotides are TGTGCCAGCAACGAGGGAGGGGGAGATACGCAGTATTTT. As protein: CASNEGGGDTQYF. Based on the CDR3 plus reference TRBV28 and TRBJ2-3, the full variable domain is DVKVTQSSRYLVKRTGEKVFLECVQDMDHENMFWYRQDPGLGLRLIYFSYDVKMKEKGDIPEGYSVSREKKERFSLILESASTNQTSMYLCASNEGGGDTQYFGPGTRLTVL.

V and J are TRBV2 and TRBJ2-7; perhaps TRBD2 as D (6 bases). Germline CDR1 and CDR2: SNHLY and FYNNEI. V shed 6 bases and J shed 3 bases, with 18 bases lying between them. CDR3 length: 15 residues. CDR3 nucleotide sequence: TGTGCCAGCAGCGGAGGGGACGGGGACCTCTACGAGCAGTACTTC. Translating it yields CASSGGDGDLYEQYF. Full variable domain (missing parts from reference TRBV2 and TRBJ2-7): EPEVTQTPSHQVTQMGQEVILRCVPISNHLYFYWYRQILGQKVEFLVSFYNNEISEKSEIFDDQFSVERPDGSNFTLKIRSTKLEDSAMYFCASSGGDGDLYEQYFGPGTRLTVT.

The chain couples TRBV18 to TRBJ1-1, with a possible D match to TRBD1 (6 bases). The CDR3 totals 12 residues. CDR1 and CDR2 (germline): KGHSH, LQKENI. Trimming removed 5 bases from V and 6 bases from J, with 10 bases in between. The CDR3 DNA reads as TGTGCCAGCTCAGGGGACATTTCTGAAGCTTTCTTT. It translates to CASSGDISEAFF.

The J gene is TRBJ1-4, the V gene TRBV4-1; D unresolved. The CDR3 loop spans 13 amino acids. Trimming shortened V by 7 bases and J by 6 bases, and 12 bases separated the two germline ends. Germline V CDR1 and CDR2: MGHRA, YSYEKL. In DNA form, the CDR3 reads TGCGCCAGCACCCTAACTCAGGATGAAAAACTGTTTTTT. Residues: CASTLTQDEKLFF.

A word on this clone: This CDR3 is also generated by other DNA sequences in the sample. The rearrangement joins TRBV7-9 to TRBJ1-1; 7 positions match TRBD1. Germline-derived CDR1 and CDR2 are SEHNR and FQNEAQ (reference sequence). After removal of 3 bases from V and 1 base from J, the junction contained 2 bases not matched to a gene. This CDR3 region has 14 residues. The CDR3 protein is CASSLAGGNTEAFF. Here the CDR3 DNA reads TGTGCCAGCAGCTTGGCAGGGGGGAACACTGAAGCTTTCTTT.

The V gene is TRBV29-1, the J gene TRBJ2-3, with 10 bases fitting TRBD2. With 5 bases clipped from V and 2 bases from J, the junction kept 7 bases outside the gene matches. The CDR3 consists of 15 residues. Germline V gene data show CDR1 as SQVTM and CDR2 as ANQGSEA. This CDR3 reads CSVSGGALSTDTQYF. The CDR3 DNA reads TGCAGCGTTAGCGGGGGGGCCTTATCCACAGATACGCAGTATTTT.

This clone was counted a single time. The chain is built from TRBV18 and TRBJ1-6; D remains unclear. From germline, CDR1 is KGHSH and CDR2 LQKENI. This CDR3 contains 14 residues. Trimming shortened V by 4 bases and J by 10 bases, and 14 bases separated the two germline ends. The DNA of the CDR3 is TGTGCCAGCTCACTCATGCCGGAGGGCTCACCCCTCCACTTT. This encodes CASSLMPEGSPLHF.

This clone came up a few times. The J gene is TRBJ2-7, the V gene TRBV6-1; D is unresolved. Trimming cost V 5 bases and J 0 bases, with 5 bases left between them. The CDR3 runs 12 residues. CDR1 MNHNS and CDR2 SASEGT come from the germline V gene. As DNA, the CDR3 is TGTGCCAGCAGTTCGTACTCCTACGAGCAGTACTTC. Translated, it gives CASSSYSYEQYF.

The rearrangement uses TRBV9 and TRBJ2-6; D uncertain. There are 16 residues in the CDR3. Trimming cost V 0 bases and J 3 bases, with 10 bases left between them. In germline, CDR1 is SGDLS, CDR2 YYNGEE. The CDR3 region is CASSVGGRSGANVLTF. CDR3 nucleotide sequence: TGTGCCAGCAGCGTAGGCGGAAGAAGTGGGGCCAACGTCCTGACTTTC.

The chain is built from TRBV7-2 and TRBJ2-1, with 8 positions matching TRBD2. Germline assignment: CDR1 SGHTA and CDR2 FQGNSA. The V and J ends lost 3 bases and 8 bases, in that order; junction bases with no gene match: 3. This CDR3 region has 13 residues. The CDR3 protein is CASSFGGADEQFF. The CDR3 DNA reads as TGTGCCAGCAGCTTCGGGGGGGCCGATGAGCAGTTCTTC. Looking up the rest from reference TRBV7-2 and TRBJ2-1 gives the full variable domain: GAGVSQSPSNKVTEKGKDVELRCDPISGHTALYWYRQSLGQGLEFLIYFQGNSAPDKSGLPSDRFSAERTGGSVSTLTIQRTQQEDSAVYLCASSFGGADEQFFGPGTRLTVL.

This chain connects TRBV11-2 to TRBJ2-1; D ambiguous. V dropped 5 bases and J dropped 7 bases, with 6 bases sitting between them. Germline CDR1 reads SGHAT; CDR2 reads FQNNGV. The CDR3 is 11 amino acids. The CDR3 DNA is TGTGCCAGCAGCGCGGTGAATGAGCAGTTCTTC. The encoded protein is CASSAVNEQFF.

CDR3 DNA sequence: TGCAGTGCTAGTGGTGGGGGCCGTGACTATGGCTACACCTTC. Translated, it gives CSASGGGRDYGYTF. V gene TRBV20-1 combines with J gene TRBJ1-2; possible D gene TRBD1, 6 bases. Germline V gene data show CDR1 as DFQATT and CDR2 as SNEGSKA (reference sequence). Trimming left V 3 bases short and J 3 bases short, with 14 bases between. The CDR3 spans 14 residues.

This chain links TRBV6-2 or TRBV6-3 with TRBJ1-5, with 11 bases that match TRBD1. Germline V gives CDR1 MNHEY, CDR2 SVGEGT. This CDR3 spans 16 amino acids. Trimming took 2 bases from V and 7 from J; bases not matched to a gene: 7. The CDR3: CASSYEGTGGRQPQHF. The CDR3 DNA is TGTGCCAGCAGTTACGAAGGGACAGGGGGTCGGCAGCCCCAGCATTTT.

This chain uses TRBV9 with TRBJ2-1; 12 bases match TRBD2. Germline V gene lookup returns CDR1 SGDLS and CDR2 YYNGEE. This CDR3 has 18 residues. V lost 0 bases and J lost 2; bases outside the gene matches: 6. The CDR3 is CASSVALAGGPAYNEQFF. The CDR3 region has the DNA TGTGCCAGCAGCGTAGCGCTAGCGGGGGGGCCCGCCTACAATGAGCAGTTCTTC.

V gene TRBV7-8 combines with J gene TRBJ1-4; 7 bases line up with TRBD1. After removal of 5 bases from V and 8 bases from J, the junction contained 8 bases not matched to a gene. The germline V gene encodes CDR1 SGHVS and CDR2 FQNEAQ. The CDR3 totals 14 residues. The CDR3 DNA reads TGTGCCAGCAGCCCAAACAGGGGAAGAGAAAAACTGTTTTTT. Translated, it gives CASSPNRGREKLFF.

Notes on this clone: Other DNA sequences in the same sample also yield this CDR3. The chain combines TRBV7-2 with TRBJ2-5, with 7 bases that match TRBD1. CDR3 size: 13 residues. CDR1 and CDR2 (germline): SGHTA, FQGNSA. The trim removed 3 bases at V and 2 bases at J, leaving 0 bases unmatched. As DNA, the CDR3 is TGTGCCAGCAGCTTGGGACAGCAAGAGACCCAGTACTTC. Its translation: CASSLGQQETQYF.

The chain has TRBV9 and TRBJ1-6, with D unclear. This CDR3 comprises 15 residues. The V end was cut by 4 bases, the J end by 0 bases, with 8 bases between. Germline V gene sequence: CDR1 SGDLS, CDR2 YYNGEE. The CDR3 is CASSHPSSYNSPLHF. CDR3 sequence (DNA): TGTGCCAGCAGCCATCCCAGCTCCTATAATTCACCCCTCCACTTT.

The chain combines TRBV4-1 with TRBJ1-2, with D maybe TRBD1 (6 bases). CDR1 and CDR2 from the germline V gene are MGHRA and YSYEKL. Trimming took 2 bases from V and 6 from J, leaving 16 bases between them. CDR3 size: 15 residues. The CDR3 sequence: CASSQPRTVGNGYTF. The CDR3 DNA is TGCGCCAGCAGCCAACCTCGGACAGTAGGTAATGGCTACACCTTC.

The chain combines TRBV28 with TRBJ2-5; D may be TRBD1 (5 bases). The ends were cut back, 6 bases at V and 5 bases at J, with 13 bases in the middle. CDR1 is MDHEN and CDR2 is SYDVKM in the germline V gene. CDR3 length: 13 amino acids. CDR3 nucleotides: TGTGCCAGCAGCAGAAGGGGTGGTGAGACCCAGTACTTC. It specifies CASSRRGGETQYF.

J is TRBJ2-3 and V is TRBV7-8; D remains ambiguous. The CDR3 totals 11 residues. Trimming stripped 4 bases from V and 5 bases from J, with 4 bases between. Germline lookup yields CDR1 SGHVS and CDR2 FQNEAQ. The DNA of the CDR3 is TGTGCCAGCAGCTCAGAAGATACGCAGTATTTT. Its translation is CASSSEDTQYF.

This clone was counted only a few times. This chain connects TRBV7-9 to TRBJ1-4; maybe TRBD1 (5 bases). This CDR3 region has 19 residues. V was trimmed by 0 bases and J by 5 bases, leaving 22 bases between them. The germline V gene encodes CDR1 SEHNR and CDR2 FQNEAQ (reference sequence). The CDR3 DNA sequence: TGTGCCAGCAGCTTAGCGGCAGGGTTCGAGACAGAGAAGAATGAAAAACTGTTTTTT. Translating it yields CASSLAAGFETEKNEKLFF.

The CDR3 sequence is CASSAGAGRYTQYF. As DNA, the CDR3 is TGTGCCAGCAGCGCAGGGGCGGGCAGATATACGCAGTATTTT. The rearrangement joins TRBV7-3 to TRBJ2-3, with D possibly matching TRBD1 (6 bases). CDR3 length: 14 residues. Germline V CDR1 and CDR2: SGHTA, FQGTGA. Trimming pared 5 bases from V and 7 bases from J, leaving 16 bases between. Full variable domain (outside the CDR3, taken from reference TRBV7-3 and TRBJ2-3): GAGVSQTPSNKVTEKGKYVELRCDPISGHTALYWYRQSLGQGPEFLIYFQGTGAADDSGLPNDRFFAVRPEGSVSTLKIQRTERGDSAVYLCASSAGAGRYTQYFGPGTRLTVL.

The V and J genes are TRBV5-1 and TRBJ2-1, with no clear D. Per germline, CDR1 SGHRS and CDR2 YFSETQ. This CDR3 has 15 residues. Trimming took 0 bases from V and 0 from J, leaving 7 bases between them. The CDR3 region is CASSLDLSSYNEQFF. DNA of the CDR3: TGCGCCAGCAGCTTGGACTTGAGCTCCTACAATGAGCAGTTCTTC. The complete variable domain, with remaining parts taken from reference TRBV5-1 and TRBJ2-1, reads KAGVTQTPRYLIKTRGQQVTLSCSPISGHRSVSWYQQTPGQGLQFLFEYFSETQRNKGNFPGRFSGRQFSNSRSEMNVSTLELGDSALYLCASSLDLSSYNEQFFGPGTRLTVL.

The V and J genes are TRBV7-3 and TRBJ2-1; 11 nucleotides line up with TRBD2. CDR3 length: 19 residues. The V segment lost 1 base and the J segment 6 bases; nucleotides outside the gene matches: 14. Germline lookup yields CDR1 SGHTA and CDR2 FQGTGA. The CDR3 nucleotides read TGTGCCAGCAGCTTAAACCCCATGTCACTAGCGGGGGCCATCAATGAGCAGTTCTTC. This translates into CASSLNPMSLAGAINEQFF.

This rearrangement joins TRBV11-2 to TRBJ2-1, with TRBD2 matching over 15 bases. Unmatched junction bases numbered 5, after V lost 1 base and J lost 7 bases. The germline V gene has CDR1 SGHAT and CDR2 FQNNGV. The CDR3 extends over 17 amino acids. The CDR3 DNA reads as TGTGCCAGCAGCTTAGGGACTAGCGGGGGGGCAGGGAATGAGCAGTTCTTC. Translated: CASSLGTSGGAGNEQFF.

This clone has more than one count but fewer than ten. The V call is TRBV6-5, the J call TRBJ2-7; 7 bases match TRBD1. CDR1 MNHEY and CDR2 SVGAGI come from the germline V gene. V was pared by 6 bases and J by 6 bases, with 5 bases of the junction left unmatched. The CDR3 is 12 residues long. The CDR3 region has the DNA TGTGCCAGCAGGACAGGGCCCGCCGAGCAGTACTTC. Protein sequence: CASRTGPAEQYF.

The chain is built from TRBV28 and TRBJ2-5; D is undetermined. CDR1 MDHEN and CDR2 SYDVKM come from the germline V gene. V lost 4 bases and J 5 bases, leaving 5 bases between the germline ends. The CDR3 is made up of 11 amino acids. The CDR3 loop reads CASSSGETQYF. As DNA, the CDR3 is TGTGCCAGCAGTTCCGGGGAGACCCAGTACTTC.

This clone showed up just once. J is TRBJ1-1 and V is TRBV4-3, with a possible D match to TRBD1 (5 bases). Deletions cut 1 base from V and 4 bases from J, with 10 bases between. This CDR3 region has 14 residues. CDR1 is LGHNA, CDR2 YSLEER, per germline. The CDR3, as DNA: TGCGCCAGCAGCCAAGCCCTGGGGGGCACTGAAGCTTTCTTT. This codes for CASSQALGGTEAFF.

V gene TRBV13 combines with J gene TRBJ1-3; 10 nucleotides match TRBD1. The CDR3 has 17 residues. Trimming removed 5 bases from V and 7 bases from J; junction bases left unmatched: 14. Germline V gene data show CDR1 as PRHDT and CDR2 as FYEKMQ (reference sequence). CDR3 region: CASSKAPGTGVVNTIYF. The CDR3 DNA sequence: TGTGCCAGCAGCAAGGCCCCGGGGACAGGGGTGGTGAACACCATATATTTT.